This entry is about one T cell receptor (beta chain). The entry originates in a study of technical replicates of blood from a handful of donors. Germline CDR1 reads MDHEN; CDR2 reads SYDVKM. The CDR3 consists of 16 residues. Trimming took off 6 bases at V and 1 base at J, with 16 bases between the two ends. The data were produced by immunoSEQ multiplex PCR, yet TCRdb's version contains in-frame clones alone and is incomplete. The sample records under 85,000 clones, around 90% being singletons. This TCR was recovered from a human donor in good health. Sequencing was performed on T cells isolated from PBMCs. The V gene is TRBV28, the J gene TRBJ2-1; possible D gene TRBD1, 6 bases. CDR3 DNA: TGTGCCAGCAGGTCCTCAACAGGGAGATCCTACAATGAGCAGTTCTTC. This translates into CASRSSTGRSYNEQFF. Full variable domain (remainder filled in from reference TRBV28 and TRBJ2-1): DVKVTQSSRYLVKRTGEKVFLECVQDMDHENMFWYRQDPGLGLRLIYFSYDVKMKEKGDIPEGYSVSREKKERFSLILESASTNQTSMYLCASRSSTGRSYNEQFFGPGTRLTVL.